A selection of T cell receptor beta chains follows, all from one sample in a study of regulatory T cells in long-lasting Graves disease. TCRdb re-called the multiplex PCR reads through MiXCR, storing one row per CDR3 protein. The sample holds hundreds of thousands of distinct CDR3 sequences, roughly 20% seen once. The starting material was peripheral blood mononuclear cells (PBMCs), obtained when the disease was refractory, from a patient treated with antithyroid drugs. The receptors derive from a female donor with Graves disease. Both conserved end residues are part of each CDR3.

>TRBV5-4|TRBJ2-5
CASSLVGFQETQYF
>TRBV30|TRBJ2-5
CAWSLDRGETQYF
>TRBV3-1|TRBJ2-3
CASARDSYTDTQYF
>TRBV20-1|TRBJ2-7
CSASSLEDMIYKQYF
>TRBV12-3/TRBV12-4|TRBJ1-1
CASTPRQGARAFF
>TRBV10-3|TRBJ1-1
CAISEPTLGQGNTEAFF
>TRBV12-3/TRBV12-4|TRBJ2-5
CASSQGGLLRETQYF
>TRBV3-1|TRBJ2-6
CASSHSASGILGANVLTF
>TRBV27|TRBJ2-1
CASSLTTRVDEQFF
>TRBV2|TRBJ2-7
CASSQVTSGYFKQYF
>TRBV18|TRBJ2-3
CASSPLAGGSDTQYF
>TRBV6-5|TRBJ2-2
CASSYKGELFF
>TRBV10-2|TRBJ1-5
CASSGTTGSTRGQPQHF
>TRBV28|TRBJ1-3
CASTETGASGNTIYF
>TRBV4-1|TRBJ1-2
CASSRTGGEGGGYTF
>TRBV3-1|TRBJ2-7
CASSQDEFYEQYF
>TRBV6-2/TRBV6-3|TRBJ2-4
CASRLAGVENIQYF
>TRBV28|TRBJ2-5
CASSFLLAGEETQYF
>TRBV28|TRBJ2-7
CASRELRIVSEQYF
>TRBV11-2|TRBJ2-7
CASIVGAALSSYEQYF
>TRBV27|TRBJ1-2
CASSPSFGGYTF
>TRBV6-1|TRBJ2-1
CASHRPTSGGLDREQFF
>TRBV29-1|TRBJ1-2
CSVGVSGGYGYTF
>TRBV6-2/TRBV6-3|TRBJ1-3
CALAQQSGNTIYF
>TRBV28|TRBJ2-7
CASSFRKFERPYEQYF
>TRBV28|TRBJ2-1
CASSLEGGNEQFF
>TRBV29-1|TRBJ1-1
CSAVASQGNTEAFF
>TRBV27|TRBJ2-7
CASRPAGTSYEQYF
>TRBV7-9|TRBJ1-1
CASSPSISNTEAFF
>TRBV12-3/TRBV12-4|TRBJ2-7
CASTGGGLGGEQYF
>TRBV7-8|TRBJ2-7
CASSPRRIYEQYF
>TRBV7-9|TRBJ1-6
CASSLDGTGGSPLHF
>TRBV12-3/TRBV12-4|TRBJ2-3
CASIDNTDTQYF
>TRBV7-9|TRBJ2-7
CASSSRTSGYSYEQYF
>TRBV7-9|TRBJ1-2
CASSLSGSEQTYGYTF
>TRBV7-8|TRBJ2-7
CASSLVNSHPDYEQYF
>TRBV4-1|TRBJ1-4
CASSSVYGNEKLFF
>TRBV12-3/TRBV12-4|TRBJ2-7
CASRLTGSGAEQYF
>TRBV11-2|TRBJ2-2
CASSLGQMNTGELFF
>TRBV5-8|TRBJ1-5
CASTHGPGATQHF
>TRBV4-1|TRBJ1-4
CASSQDLRGRDEKLFF
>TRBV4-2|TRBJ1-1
CASSQGKEAFF
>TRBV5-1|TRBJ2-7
CASSSLRNEDEQYF
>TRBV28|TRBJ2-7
CASRSLPGTTHTYEQYF
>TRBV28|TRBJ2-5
CASSPSGRRIQETQYF
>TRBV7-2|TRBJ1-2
CASSRGHGYTF
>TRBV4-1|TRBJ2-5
CASSQDSASQETQYF
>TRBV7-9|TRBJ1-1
CASSLLGQGRFNTEAFF
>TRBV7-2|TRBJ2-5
CASSLAAGLAGETQYF
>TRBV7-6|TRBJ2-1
CASSLGASVEQFF
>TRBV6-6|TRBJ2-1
CASSYSMSSGINEQFF
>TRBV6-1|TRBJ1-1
CASSRTDSNTEAFF
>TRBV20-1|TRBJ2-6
CSGYTGANVLTF
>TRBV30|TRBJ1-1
CAWSLGGHTEAFF
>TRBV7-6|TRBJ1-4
CASSPGGIGLFF